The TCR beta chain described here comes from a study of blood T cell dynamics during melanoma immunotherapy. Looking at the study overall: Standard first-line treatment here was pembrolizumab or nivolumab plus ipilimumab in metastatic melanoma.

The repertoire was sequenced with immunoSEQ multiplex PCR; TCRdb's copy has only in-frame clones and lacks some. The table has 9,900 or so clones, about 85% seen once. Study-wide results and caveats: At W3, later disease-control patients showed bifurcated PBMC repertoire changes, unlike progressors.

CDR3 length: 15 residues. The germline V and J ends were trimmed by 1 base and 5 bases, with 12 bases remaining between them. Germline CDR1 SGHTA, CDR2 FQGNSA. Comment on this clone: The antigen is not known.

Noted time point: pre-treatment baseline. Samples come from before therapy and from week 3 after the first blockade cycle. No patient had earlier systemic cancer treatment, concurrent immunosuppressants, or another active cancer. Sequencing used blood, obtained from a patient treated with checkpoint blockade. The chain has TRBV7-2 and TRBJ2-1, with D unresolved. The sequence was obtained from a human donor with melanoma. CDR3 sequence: CASSLVRGRNNEQFF. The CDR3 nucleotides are TGTGCCAGCAGCTTAGTCCGTGGGCGGAACAATGAGCAGTTCTTC. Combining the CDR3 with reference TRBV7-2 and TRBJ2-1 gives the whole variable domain GAGVSQSPSNKVTEKGKDVELRCDPISGHTALYWYRQSLGQGLEFLIYFQGNSAPDKSGLPSDRFSAERTGGSVSTLTIQRTQQEDSAVYLCASSLVRGRNNEQFFGPGTRLTVL.